A selection of T cell receptor beta chains follows, all from one sample in a study of human T cells and chemical hapten exposure. TCRdb used MiXCR to reprocess the RACE reads, holding one entry per CDR3 protein. The sample comprises some 110,000 distinct CDR3 sequences, about 12% of which are singletons, and around 1.5% rests with the top ten. Specimen: whole blood, collected in connection with sensitization to the hapten diphenylcyclopropenone (DPC). The receptors were gathered from a woman in her 50s with alopecia areata. Some clones in this sample may be carry-over from other donors' samples. The CDR3 runs from the conserved cysteine through the conserved F or W. D genes are given only for firm matches. The size field is filled for only some rows; it gives once, few, many or a size class.

TRBV12-3/TRBV12-4	TRBD1	NA	TRBJ1-2	TGTGCCAGCAGTTTAACCCATACAGGGGGCGCGGGCGGCTACACCTTC	CASSLTHTGGAGGYTF
TRBV3-1	NA	NA	TRBJ2-1	TGTGCCAGCAGCCAGTTTACAGGGTCCAAGTTCTTC	CASSQFTGSKFF
TRBV28	NA	NA	TRBJ1-3	TGTGCCAGCATTTCGACAGACTCTGGAAACACCATATATTTT	CASISTDSGNTIYF
TRBV25-1	TRBD2	NA	TRBJ2-1	TGTGCCAGCAGTGGATCGAGTCTCGTACTAGCGGGACCTCACAATGAGCAGTTCTTC	CASSGSSLVLAGPHNEQFF
TRBV4-1	TRBD2	few	TRBJ2-3	TGCGCCAGCAGCCAAGGAGCTAGCGGGCCACCCTCCACAGATACGCAGTATTTT	CASSQGASGPPSTDTQYF
TRBV6-6	TRBD2	few	TRBJ2-1	TGTGCCAGCTTAAGGGGACTAGCCGATATACACAATGAGCAGTTCTTC	CASLRGLADIHNEQFF
TRBV6-2/TRBV6-3	TRBD1	few	TRBJ1-2	TGTGCCAGCAGAACCGGGACAGACTATGGCTACACCTTC	CASRTGTDYGYTF
TRBV9	TRBD2	many	TRBJ2-1	TGTGCCAGCAGCCTCGGGACTATACCAATCTATGAGCAGTTCTTC	CASSLGTIPIYEQFF
TRBV28	NA	few	TRBJ2-7	TGTGCCAGCCGACCCACTTGGGGCGAGCAGTACTTC	CASRPTWGEQYF
TRBV6-5	TRBD1	few	TRBJ2-7	TGTGCCAGCAGTTACCGCGGACAGGGCGAGCAGTACTTC	CASSYRGQGEQYF
TRBV24-1	TRBD1	few	TRBJ2-3	TGTGCCACCAGTGATTTGCAACAGGGGGGACAGGGTGTCCGAGATACGCAGTATTTT	CATSDLQQGGQGVRDTQYF
TRBV2	TRBD2	NA	TRBJ2-1	TGTGCCAGCAGTGATATTAGCGGGAGTGTCAATGAGCAGTTCTTC	CASSDISGSVNEQFF
TRBV12-3/TRBV12-4	NA	NA	TRBJ1-1	TGTGCCAGCAGTTTATTGGCGAACACTGAAGCTTTCTTT	CASSLLANTEAFF
TRBV27	NA	few	TRBJ2-7	TGTGCCAGCAGTTCCGACGCGACGTACGAGCAGTACTTC	CASSSDATYEQYF
TRBV20-1	NA	NA	TRBJ2-7	TGCAGTGCTAGTCGGACGGCCTCCTACGAGCAGTACTTC	CSASRTASYEQYF
TRBV10-3	NA	few	TRBJ1-1	TGTGCCATCAGAGGGCTGCTGAACACTGAAGCTTTCTTT	CAIRGLLNTEAFF
TRBV2	NA	NA	TRBJ1-1	TGTGCCAGCAGTGAAGCGTCCCTGTCGGCTTTCTTT	CASSEASLSAFF
TRBV7-9	NA	few	TRBJ2-3	TGTGCCAGCAGCCTTCACACAGATACGCAGTATTTT	CASSLHTDTQYF
TRBV25-1	NA	many	TRBJ1-3	TGTGCCAGCAGGTCTTCTCTGGGGGCTAATGGAAACACCATATATTTT	CASRSSLGANGNTIYF